This T cell receptor beta chain was sequenced for a study of T-cell memory formation after mild COVID-19. Study as a whole: Across donors, TCR clusters were largely donor specific.

The CDR3 is 13 amino acids. Germline V lookup: CDR1 LNHDA, CDR2 SQIVND (reference sequence). Between the trimmed V and J ends, which lost 7 bases and 2 bases, there was a span of 9 bases. Via MiXCR, TCRdb re-called the 5' RACE reads, giving one row per CDR3 protein. In the table there are about 320,000 distinct CDR3 sequences, around 15% of which are singletons. On this clonotype: Its antigen is currently unknown.

Study conclusions and caveats: The study found balanced CD4/CD8 in clones contracting day 15 to 85 and a CD4+ lean in later expanders. Contracting CD8+ clones were enriched in EMRA, CD4+ mainly in CM and EM.

The TCR was taken from a man in his late teens or twenties who had mild COVID-19 (a few samples of this study predate the infection). Cell type and time point are not known. The sample consisted of PBMCs or a T cell subset sorted from them (not recorded which). This chain links TRBV19 with TRBJ2-1; D is unclear. The CDR3: CASTPRTYNEQFF. CDR3 coding DNA: TGTGCCAGTACCCCAAGGACCTACAATGAGCAGTTCTTC.